The following is a T cell receptor (beta chain) sequence with its context. This clone came up once. It lacks a known antigen. Base qualities are not recorded, but no much larger clone differs from it by a single base. The CDR3, from cysteine to phenylalanine, totals 16 residues. Only the CDR3 portion is preserved as DNA: 48 bases, with reading frame beginning at the first base. V drops 1 base and J drops 10 bases, leaving 17 bases in between. The germline V gene yields MGHDK for CDR1 and SYGVNS for CDR2. Enrolling through a virtual design, the prospective study's participants ranged in age from roughly 18 to 100 years and lived across 24 United States geographic areas. To assign participants to cohorts, the prospective study relied on clinical history that participants themselves reported in a screening survey and a study questionnaire. Recovered participants in ImmuneRACE Cohort 3 were defined as having two consecutive negative NP/OP PCR tests, clearance from a healthcare professional, or resolution of symptoms. Each participant in the prospective study had whole blood, serum and a nasopharyngeal or oropharyngeal swab collected by mobile phlebotomists. Over a 2-month period, participants in the prospective study had the option of providing additional blood draws and questionnaires. Before DNA extraction, prospective study blood samples were shipped either frozen or at room temperature.

This record comes from a study of blood T cell repertoires in COVID-19 (dated by TCRdb to between 2020 and 2021). Context from the whole study: Collaborator samples came from the United States, Italy and Spain and covered acute and convalescent phases of COVID-19. Sample metadata almost always included a de-identified subject ID, COVID-19 status, age in years and sex. Where HLA class I and class II types were available, the types were taken from metadata supplied by the sample provider, not from assay-based typing. The prospective study material was composed of cDNA or gDNA derived from T cells, B-cell-depleted T cells, or PBMCs. The repertoires were released in a freely available public database intended as a resource for research on the immune response to SARS-CoV-2. Subjects who had been exposed to COVID-19, were actively infected with it, or had recovered from it provided the deeply sampled blood TCRbeta repertoires that made up the dataset. The samples were drawn from the first 160 participants of the ongoing ImmuneRACE study and from over 950 subjects provided by 6 global collaborators. Results and caveats for the whole study, not just this receptor: The amount of clinical and demographic metadata varied by source and participant and was provided uncurated.

The immunoSEQ Assay, a bias-controlled multiplex PCR, was used to amplify TCRbeta CDR3 regions from genomic DNA. Concerning the study's data processing: Within the assay, amplification of reference gene primers was used to estimate how many nucleated cells each sample contained. To quantify the absolute abundance of each unique TCRbeta CDR3 rearrangement, sequence reads were collapsed and filtered. For each sample, productive Simpson clonality was calculated as the square root of Simpson's diversity index over productive rearrangements. Imported from immuneACCESS, the table was reduced by TCRdb to in-frame sequences with V and J called. These copies leave out some clones; in studies compared against another copy, an unresolved V gene accounts for under half, and the cause of the remainder is not known. V and J calls and clone size are as listed in that table; D and trimming were resolved from the DNA. This sample comprises around 380,000 clones, over 75% of them detected only once. 1.3% of the sample is in the top ten clones.

The rearrangement joined TRBV25-1 to TRBJ1-6; the D gene is perhaps TRBD1, from 5 matching bases. Material: PBMCs or T cells enriched from blood (not recorded which). The sequence was collected from a man younger than 40 who had recovered from COVID-19. The CDR3 protein: CASSELGSREGSPLHF. In nucleotides, the sequence is TGTGCCAGCAGTGAATTGGGATCCAGGGAGGGCTCACCCCTCCACTTT.